The TCR beta chain described here comes from a study of a mutant IDH1 vaccine in newly diagnosed glioma. Study-level information: Treated patients were roughly 62% male, about 38% female, mean age about 41 years. Before enrollment, patients got radiotherapy alone, temozolomide alone, or mostly the combination. Whole-study findings and limits: Altogether, about 95% of patients exhibited vaccine-induced immune responses.

With respect to this clone: Its specificity is not known.

Sequencing was performed with immunoSEQ multiplex PCR; in TCRdb, only in-frame clones are kept and a portion is missing. The sample lists under 40,000 clones, under 80% occurring once. This sample's time point: week 11, during vaccination. In the vaccine, a single dose held 300 ug of the mutant IDH1 20-mer peptide, along with topical imiquimod. The sequenced sample was PBMCs, obtained from a glioma patient whose treatment included an IDH1 peptide vaccine. The source of this sequence is a man aged 30-40 years with glioma.

The CDR3 DNA sequence: TGCAGCGTTAAGGTCCCGAACACCGGGGAGCTGTTTTTT. Encoded protein: CSVKVPNTGELFF. The chain is built from TRBV29-1 and TRBJ2-2; D gene ambiguous. The CDR3 covers 13 residues. V lost 5 bases to trimming and J lost 0 bases, with 7 bases between them. Germline CDR1 is SQVTM and CDR2 is ANQGSEA.